The source of this T cell receptor beta chain is a study of spatial heterogeneity in lung cancer. Trimming removed 4 bases at V and 0 bases at J, with 14 bases between. Germline CDR1 PRHDT, CDR2 FYEKMQ (reference sequence). The CDR3 totals 16 residues. This clonotype was recorded many times. Its antigen is still unknown. Stated time point: sample taken at primary tumor resection. Around 70 TRACERx patients with early, untreated non-small cell lung cancer donated samples. TCRdb used MiXCR to reprocess the 5' RACE reads, holding one entry per CDR3 protein. This sample has about 27,000 distinct CDR3 sequences, with around 7.4% found just once. Study-level findings and limits: Tumor mutation count correlated with how many alpha and beta TCRs expanded intratumorally.

The receptor comes from a male donor with early-stage non-small cell lung cancer. The chain combines TRBV13 with TRBJ2-3; D possibly matches TRBD1 or TRBD2 (5 bases each). Sequencing used lung tumor tissue, obtained at surgery. CDR3 DNA sequence: TGTGCCAGCAGCTGGGACCAGGCCAGCAGCACAGATACGCAGTATTTT. This codes for CASSWDQASSTDTQYF.